This TCR beta chain was recorded in a study of PD-1 blockade in classical Hodgkin lymphoma. Study-wide results and limits: A reduction in baseline TCR diversity was reportedly seen in newly diagnosed patients relative to healthy donors. The repertoire differences lack a defined cause, possibly disease activity or prior therapy. Some patients started nivolumab under 1 year after ASCT, and they were excluded. Lower baseline TCR diversity marked trial partial responders and progressors.

The table came from immunoSEQ multiplex PCR; TCRdb's copy has only in-frame clones and leaves some out. The repertoire holds over 35,000 clones, with around 78% as singletons. Per the germline V gene, CDR1 is MNHEY and CDR2 is SMNVEV (reference sequence). The CDR3 extends over 15 amino acids. Trimming removed 0 bases from V and 8 bases from J, with 15 bases in between. In regard to this clone: Its specificity is unknown.

Autologous stem cell transplantation was followed by relapse in every patient, and brentuximab vedotin exposure varied. This chain connects TRBV27 to TRBJ2-3; D call uncertain. Sequencing used peripheral blood mononuclear cells (PBMCs), obtained at baseline. The sequence was obtained from a human donor with classical Hodgkin lymphoma. The CDR3 region has the DNA TGTGCCAGCAGTTTATCGAGTGGTTCTGGTGGTACGCAGTATTTT. Translated, it gives CASSLSSGSGGTQYF.